This T cell receptor (beta chain) is drawn from a study of blood T cell repertoires in COVID-19. Across the study: Collection of acute and convalescent COVID-19 samples took place in the United States, Italy and Spain. T cells, B-cell-depleted T cells, or PBMCs provided the cDNA or gDNA that served as material.

Authors' methods: Researchers report that nucleated cell counts were estimated from reference gene primer amplification. Generated by immunoSEQ multiplex PCR, the TCRdb table keeps only in-frame clones and is missing some. The D gene and trimming were derived from the DNA, and the V and J assignments and clone size from that table. This table holds approximately 160,000 clones, just under 85% found once. V was clipped by 5 bases and J by 0 bases, with 12 bases between them. Per germline, CDR1 MNHEY and CDR2 SVGEGT. The CDR3 consists of 15 residues. The receptor was isolated from a man between 40 and 49 years old who had recovered from COVID-19. The V and J genes are TRBV6-2 or TRBV6-3 and TRBJ2-3; no definite D call. Material for sequencing was peripheral blood. The CDR3 sequence is CASSPGGGSTDTQYF. Written as DNA, the CDR3 is TGTGCCAGCAGTCCCGGCGGCGGTAGCACAGATACGCAGTATTTT.